The 13 T cell receptor beta chains below were found in one sample sequenced in a study of shared clonotypes between healthy human individuals. Assay: immunoSEQ multiplex PCR; the TCRdb copy retains only in-frame clones and omits some. The repertoire holds about 1.5 million clones, with approximately 96% as singletons. Material for sequencing was naive CD4+ T cells sorted from blood. As for subset: CD45RA+ positively selected. These receptors were collected from a man younger than 40 in good health.

This sequence joins TRBV6-1 and TRBJ2-7, with D perhaps matching TRBD1 (6 bases). The V gene's germline CDR1 is MNHNS and CDR2 SASEGT. The ends were cut back, 5 bases at V and 2 bases at J, with 16 bases in the middle. The CDR3 is 15 residues long. CDR3 residues: CASSPQGIRTYEQYF. CDR3 in DNA: TGTGCCAGCAGTCCACAGGGTATCCGCACCTACGAGCAGTACTTC.

The CDR3 loop is CASSLPPGQGNEQYF. The CDR3 nucleotides are TGCGCCAGCAGCTTGCCCCCGGGACAGGGGAACGAGCAGTACTTC. The genes are TRBV5-1 and TRBJ2-7, with 10 bases aligning to TRBD1. This CDR3 spans 15 amino acids. Unmatched junction bases numbered 6, after V lost 1 base and J lost 5 bases. CDR1 and CDR2 (germline): SGHRS, YFSETQ.

This rearrangement joins TRBV29-1 to TRBJ2-2; D remains ambiguous. The V end was cut by 4 bases, the J end by 0 bases, with 9 bases between. This CDR3 has 14 residues. CDR1 is SQVTM, CDR2 ANQGSEA, per germline. Here the CDR3 reads CSVVTYANTGELFF. CDR3 DNA: TGCAGCGTTGTTACTTACGCGAACACCGGGGAGCTGTTTTTT.

The CDR3 region has the DNA TGTGCCAGCAGCTTGGAACTAGCGGAAGAGACCCAGTACTTC. This sequence encodes CASSLELAEETQYF. This chain connects TRBV5-5 to TRBJ2-5, with 8 nucleotides matching TRBD2. Germline V lookup: CDR1 SGHKS, CDR2 YYEKEE (reference sequence). V lost 0 bases, J lost 3 bases, and 1 base stayed unmatched. The CDR3 contains 14 residues.

The chain couples TRBV5-5 to TRBJ1-1; possibly TRBD1 for D (5 bases). Trimming cost V 2 bases and J 5 bases, with 10 bases left between them. The CDR3 runs 13 residues. The germline V gene has CDR1 SGHKS and CDR2 YYEKEE (reference sequence). CDR3 sequence reads: CASSFYRKTEAFF. CDR3 DNA sequence: TGTGCCAGCAGCTTTTACAGGAAAACTGAAGCTTTCTTT.

V is TRBV11-2 and J is TRBJ2-5, with 13 bases lining up with TRBD2. Germline CDR1 and CDR2: SGHAT and FQNNGV. This CDR3 is built from 19 residues. After removal of 4 bases from V and 2 bases from J, the junction contained 13 bases not matched to a gene. CDR3 residues: CASSSSRTSGRGYQETQYF. The CDR3 DNA follows: TGTGCCAGCAGCTCCTCCCGGACTAGCGGGAGAGGGTATCAAGAGACCCAGTACTTC. Together with reference TRBV11-2 and TRBJ2-5, the CDR3 gives the full variable domain: EAGVAQSPRYKIIEKRQSVAFWCNPISGHATLYWYQQILGQGPKLLIQFQNNGVVDDSQLPKDRFSAERLKGVDSTLKIQPAKLEDSAVYLCASSSSRTSGRGYQETQYFGPGTRLLVL.

The V gene is TRBV10-2, the J gene TRBJ2-7; no firm D call. Per the germline V gene, CDR1 is WSHSY and CDR2 is SAAADI. Trimming stripped 4 bases from V and 9 bases from J, with 10 bases between. CDR3 length equals 11 residues. The CDR3 loop reads CASSGPHGQYF. In nucleotides, the CDR3 is TGCGCCAGCAGTGGTCCCCATGGGCAGTACTTC.

The chain has TRBV6-6 and TRBJ2-7; 7 nucleotides agree with TRBD1. The CDR3 has 15 amino acids. The germline CDR1 and CDR2 sequences are MNHNY and SVGAGI (reference sequence). V was clipped by 2 bases and J by 4 bases; unmatched bases: 8. For the CDR3, the DNA is TGTGCCAGCAGTTACACGACAGGGCTAGAGTACGAGCAGTACTTC. This encodes CASSYTTGLEYEQYF.

The chain has TRBV6-5 and TRBJ2-7, with unresolved D. The CDR3 sequence is 15 residues long. Between the trimmed V and J ends, which lost 2 bases and 5 bases, there was a span of 16 bases. From germline, CDR1 is MNHEY and CDR2 SVGAGI. This chain's CDR3 is CASSYPNYQGDEQYF. The CDR3 nucleotides are TGTGCCAGCAGTTACCCCAACTACCAAGGTGACGAGCAGTACTTC.

This chain links TRBV28 with TRBJ2-6; either TRBD1 or TRBD2 may supply D (6 bases each). This CDR3 spans 18 amino acids. Trimming removed 1 base at V and 4 bases at J, with 17 bases between. CDR1 MDHEN and CDR2 SYDVKM come from the germline V gene. The CDR3 spells CASSLYQGHGGGANVLTF. The CDR3 nucleotides read TGTGCCAGCAGTTTATATCAGGGGCACGGGGGAGGGGCCAACGTCCTGACTTTC.

The chain combines TRBV28 with TRBJ1-5; D is undetermined. The V gene's germline CDR1 is MDHEN and CDR2 SYDVKM. The CDR3 contains 15 residues. The germline V and J ends were trimmed by 4 bases and 2 bases, with 12 bases remaining between them. The CDR3 spells CASSYWRQGNQPQHF. For the CDR3, the DNA is TGTGCCAGCAGTTACTGGCGGCAGGGCAATCAGCCCCAGCATTTT.

V is TRBV4-3 and J is TRBJ2-5; possibly TRBD2 for D (6 bases). Per the germline V gene, CDR1 is LGHNA and CDR2 is YSLEER. Trimming stripped 0 bases from V and 4 bases from J, with 15 bases between. The CDR3 spans 16 residues. CDR3 nucleotides: TGCGCCAGCAGCCAAGAGGGGGGTGGTTTGTCAGAGACCCAGTACTTC. It codes for CASSQEGGGLSETQYF.

The chain links TRBV6-5 to TRBJ1-3; TRBD1 matches at 8 bases. CDR3 length equals 15 residues. In germline, CDR1 is MNHEY, CDR2 SVGAGI. The J segment lost 1 base and the V segment lost 6 bases, leaving 5 bases of the junction unmatched. The CDR3 reads CASRFTGGSGNTIYF. The CDR3 DNA sequence: TGTGCCAGCAGATTCACAGGGGGATCTGGAAACACCATATATTTT.